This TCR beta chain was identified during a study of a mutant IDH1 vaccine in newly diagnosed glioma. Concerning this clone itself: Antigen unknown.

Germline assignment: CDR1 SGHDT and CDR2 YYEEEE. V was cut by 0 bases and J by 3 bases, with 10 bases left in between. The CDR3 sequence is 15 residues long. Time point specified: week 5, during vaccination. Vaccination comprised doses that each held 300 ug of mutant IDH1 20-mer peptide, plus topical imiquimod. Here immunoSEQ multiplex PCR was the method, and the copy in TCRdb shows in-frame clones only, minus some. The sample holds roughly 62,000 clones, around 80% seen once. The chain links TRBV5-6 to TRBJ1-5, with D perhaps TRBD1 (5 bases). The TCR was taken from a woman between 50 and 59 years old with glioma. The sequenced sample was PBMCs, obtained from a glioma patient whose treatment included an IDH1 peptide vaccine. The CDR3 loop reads CASSLVRGNNQPQHF. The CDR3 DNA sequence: TGTGCCAGCAGCTTGGTTAGGGGAAACAATCAGCCCCAGCATTTT.